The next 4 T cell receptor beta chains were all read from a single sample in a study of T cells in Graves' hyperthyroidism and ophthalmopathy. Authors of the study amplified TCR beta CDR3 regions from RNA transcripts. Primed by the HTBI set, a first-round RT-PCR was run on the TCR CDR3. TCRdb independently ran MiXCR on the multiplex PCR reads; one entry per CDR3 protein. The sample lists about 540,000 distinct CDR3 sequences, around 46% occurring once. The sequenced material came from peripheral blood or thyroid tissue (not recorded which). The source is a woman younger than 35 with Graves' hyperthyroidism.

In DNA, the CDR3 is TGCAGCCTGAGACTAGCGGGACACCTCGAGCAGTACTTC. This gives the protein CSLRLAGHLEQYF. This chain joins TRBV29-1 and TRBJ2-7, with 11 bases aligning to TRBD2. The CDR3 is made up of 13 amino acids. In germline, CDR1 is SQVTM, CDR2 ANQGSEA. The ends lost 8 bases at V and 6 bases at J; junction bases unmatched: 9.

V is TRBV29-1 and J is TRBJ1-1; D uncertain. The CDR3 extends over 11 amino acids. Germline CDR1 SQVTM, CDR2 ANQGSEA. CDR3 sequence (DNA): TGCAGACGCGGACTGGACACTGAAGCTTTCTTT. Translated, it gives CRRGLDTEAFF.

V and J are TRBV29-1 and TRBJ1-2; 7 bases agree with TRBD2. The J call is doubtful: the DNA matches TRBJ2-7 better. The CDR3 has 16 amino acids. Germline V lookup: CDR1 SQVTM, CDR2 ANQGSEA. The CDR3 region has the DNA TGCAGCGTTGAAAGTGGTGGCGGGAGAGGTTCCTACGAGCAGTACTTC. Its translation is CSVESGGGRGSYEQYF.

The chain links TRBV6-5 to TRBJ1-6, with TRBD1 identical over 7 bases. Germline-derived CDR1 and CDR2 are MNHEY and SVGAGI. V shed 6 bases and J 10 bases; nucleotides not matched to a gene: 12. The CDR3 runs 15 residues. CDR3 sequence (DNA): TGTGCCAGCAGGATGGCTACAGGGGAGGACTCACCCCTCCACTTT. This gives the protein CASRMATGEDSPLHF.